The 26 T cell receptor beta chains below all came from one sample that was sequenced in a study of patients and donors after allogeneic stem cell transplantation. One entry per CDR3 protein, called by TCRdb with MiXCR from the RT-PCR reads. The table has about 960,000 distinct CDR3 sequences, 15% to 20% seen once; the top ten hold 5% to 6.5%. Sequences were obtained from blood, either unsorted or a sorted T cell fraction (not recorded which). These TCRs come from a human donor who was either an allogeneic HSCT recipient or a stem cell or donor lymphocyte infusion donor (not recorded which). It is not recorded whose cells these are; they may come from a transplant donor.

This clonotype was counted a few times. V usage is TRBV20-1 and J usage is TRBJ2-6, with 8 positions matching TRBD2. This CDR3 contains 17 residues. V trimming: 5 bases; J trimming: 0 bases; junction bases outside the gene matches: 9. Germline CDR1 DFQATT, CDR2 SNEGSKA (reference sequence). The CDR3 nucleotides read TGCAGTGCTCCAGCGGGGGCTCCCTTCTCTGGGGCCAACGTCCTGACTTTC. This gives the protein CSAPAGAPFSGANVLTF.

This clonotype has a handful of counts. The V and J genes are TRBV6-5 and TRBJ2-3, with 7 bases identical to TRBD2. The V gene end was trimmed by 2 bases and the J gene end by 2 bases; junction bases not matched to a gene: 4. Germline V lookup: CDR1 MNHEY, CDR2 SVGAGI. The CDR3 has 15 residues. CDR3 sequence reads: CASSYQSGTTDTQYF. CDR3 nucleotide sequence: TGTGCCAGCAGTTACCAGAGCGGGACCACAGATACGCAGTATTTT.

J is TRBJ2-5 and V is TRBV5-1; 11 nucleotides match TRBD1. This CDR3 has 18 amino acids. V lost 0 bases and J lost 0; bases outside the gene matches: 7. Germline CDR1 is SGHRS and CDR2 is YFSETQ. CDR3 nucleotide sequence: TGCGCCAGCAGCTTGGCCGGGACAGGGGGAACGTACCAAGAGACCCAGTACTTC. Protein sequence: CASSLAGTGGTYQETQYF.

This sequence joins TRBV29-1 and TRBJ2-7, with D unclear. V shed 4 bases and J shed 2 bases, with 9 bases lying between them. CDR3 length: 12 amino acids. The germline gives CDR1 SQVTM, CDR2 ANQGSEA. CDR3 loop: CSVVHGAYEQYF. The DNA of the CDR3 is TGCAGCGTTGTGCACGGAGCCTACGAGCAGTACTTC.

This clonotype was detected a few times. The V gene is TRBV24-1, the J gene TRBJ2-1; 8 positions agree with TRBD2. The trim removed 7 bases at V and 1 base at J, leaving 11 bases unmatched. The germline gives CDR1 KGHDR, CDR2 SFDVKD. This CDR3 is 17 amino acids long. CDR3 loop: CATSPAGGRLSYNEQFF. CDR3 DNA: TGTGCCACCAGCCCAGCGGGCGGGAGGCTTTCCTACAATGAGCAGTTCTTC.

This clonotype was counted many times. The chain recombines TRBV3-1 with TRBJ1-6; no firm D call. The CDR3 extends over 12 amino acids. The V end lost 1 base, the J end lost 14 bases, and 9 bases lay between the germline ends. Per germline, CDR1 LGHDT and CDR2 YNNKEL (reference sequence). Written as DNA, the CDR3 is TGTGCCAGCAGCCAAGGGTGGGCATCCCTCCACTTT. Protein: CASSQGWASLHF.

The V and J genes are TRBV6-5 and TRBJ2-3, with TRBD2 identical over 9 bases. Unmatched junction bases numbered 6, after V lost 0 bases and J lost 2 bases. CDR1 is MNHEY and CDR2 is SVGAGI in the germline V gene. CDR3 length equals 17 residues. The chain's CDR3 is CASSYSMRGGHTDTQYF. The CDR3 DNA is TGTGCCAGCAGTTACTCGATGCGGGGGGGGCACACAGATACGCAGTATTTT.

This clonotype came up many times. The chain is built from TRBV29-1 and TRBJ1-1; 9 bases map to TRBD1. V dropped 6 bases and J dropped 1; count of bases not matched to a gene: 3. CDR1 and CDR2 from the germline V gene are SQVTM and ANQGSEA. This CDR3 comprises 13 residues. The CDR3 reads CSVHRGQNTEAFF. The CDR3, as DNA: TGCAGCGTCCACAGGGGGCAGAACACTGAAGCTTTCTTT.

This clonotype came up a few times. This chain links TRBV4-2 with TRBJ2-2; TRBD2 matches 9 bases. Germline V gene sequence: CDR1 LGHNA, CDR2 YNFKEQ. V lost 2 bases and J lost 6; bases outside the gene matches: 16. CDR3 size: 19 residues. The CDR3 nucleotides are TGTGCCAGCAGCCAAACTCACCCCTGGGTAGCGGGAGATCCCGGGGAGCTGTTTTTT. Its protein product is CASSQTHPWVAGDPGELFF.

V usage is TRBV7-9 and J usage is TRBJ2-7; TRBD2 matches 11 bases. CDR1 SEHNR and CDR2 FQNEAQ come from the germline V gene (reference sequence). Trimming at V came to 5 bases and at J to 3 bases, leaving 3 bases not matched to a gene. The CDR3 contains 14 residues. CDR3 region: CASSNGLAGYEQYF. DNA for the CDR3: TGTGCCAGCAGCAATGGACTAGCGGGCTACGAGCAGTACTTC.

CDR3 amino acids: CASASDKTDTQYF. CDR3 bases: TGTGCTAGTGCCTCGGATAAAACAGATACGCAGTATTTT. The genes are TRBV12-5 and TRBJ2-3; no clear D gene. Per germline, CDR1 LGHNT and CDR2 FRNRAP. CDR3 length: 13 residues. The V and J ends lost 7 bases and 3 bases respectively, with 11 bases between them. Combining the CDR3 with reference TRBV12-5 and TRBJ2-3 gives the whole variable domain DARVTQTPRHKVTEMGQEVTMRCQPILGHNTVFWYRQTMMQGLELLAYFRNRAPLDDSGMPKDRFSAEMPDATLATLKIQPSEPRDSAVYFCASASDKTDTQYFGPGTRLTVL.

This clonotype has a handful of counts. The chain is built from TRBV5-1 and TRBJ2-3; D remains ambiguous. This CDR3 region has 14 residues. Per germline, CDR1 SGHRS and CDR2 YFSETQ. Trimming took off 1 base at V and 2 bases at J, with 8 bases between the two ends. CDR3 loop: CASSLNDFTDTQYF. DNA for the CDR3: TGCGCCAGCAGCTTGAACGACTTCACAGATACGCAGTATTTT.

V gene TRBV4-3 combines with J gene TRBJ2-1; D uncertain. Trimming removed 1 base at V and 3 bases at J, with 7 bases between. Germline V gene sequence: CDR1 LGHNA, CDR2 YSLEER. The CDR3 is 14 amino acids. The CDR3 nucleotides read TGCGCCAGCAGCCAAGGGGCCATCTACAATGAGCAGTTCTTC. Its translation: CASSQGAIYNEQFF.

The chain recombines TRBV5-5 with TRBJ2-7, with unresolved D. The CDR3 loop spans 13 amino acids. V dropped 8 bases and J dropped 5 bases, with 17 bases sitting between them. Germline V CDR1 and CDR2: SGHKS, YYEKEE (reference sequence). The CDR3 reads CASSSDVANEQYF. CDR3 nucleotide sequence: TGTGCCAGTTCATCCGACGTCGCGAACGAGCAGTACTTC.

The V and J genes are TRBV28 and TRBJ2-3; TRBD2 matches at 9 bases. The CDR3 runs to 15 residues. The V gene end was trimmed by 3 bases and the J gene end by 3 bases; junction bases not matched to a gene: 4. The germline V gene encodes CDR1 MDHEN and CDR2 SYDVKM. The CDR3 nucleotides are TGTGCCAGCAGTTTGCGAGCGGGGGGAACAGATACGCAGTATTTT. Amino acid sequence: CASSLRAGGTDTQYF.

The V call is TRBV11-2, the J call TRBJ2-5; 10 positions agree with TRBD2. Trimming at V came to 1 base and at J to 5 bases, leaving 4 bases not matched to a gene. Germline V gene sequence: CDR1 SGHAT, CDR2 FQNNGV. The CDR3 consists of 15 residues. As DNA, the CDR3 is TGTGCCAGCAGCTTAGCTAGCGGGAGTTGGGAGACCCAGTACTTC. Its protein is CASSLASGSWETQYF.

The chain links TRBV20-1 to TRBJ2-7, with D possibly being TRBD1 (6 bases). Trimming pared 6 bases from V and 3 bases from J, leaving 24 bases between. The CDR3 is 16 amino acids. Germline values: CDR1 DFQATT, CDR2 SNEGSKA (reference sequence). CDR3 nucleotide sequence: TGCAGTGCGAGACCGACGGGACACCTGGGGATCTACGAGCAGTACTTC. It specifies CSARPTGHLGIYEQYF.

This clonotype has just a few counts. This chain links TRBV11-2 with TRBJ1-1; no reliable D call. V was shortened by 5 bases and J by 1 base, with 11 bases between the two germline ends. Germline V gene data show CDR1 as SGHAT and CDR2 as FQNNGV. The CDR3 loop spans 14 amino acids. DNA for the CDR3: TGTGCCAGCAGCCCTAGAGTTGAGAACACTGAAGCTTTCTTT. Protein: CASSPRVENTEAFF.

This clonotype was counted between two and nine times. The rearrangement uses TRBV9 and TRBJ2-1; TRBD2 is a possible D gene (6 bases). Germline CDR1 SGDLS, CDR2 YYNGEE. The V and J ends lost 4 bases and 8 bases respectively, with 19 bases between them. CDR3 length equals 15 residues. The CDR3 protein is CASSPGGGRSDEQFF. As DNA, the CDR3 is TGTGCCAGCAGCCCAGGTGGGGGGAGGAGTGATGAGCAGTTCTTC.

This clonotype was detected once. The rearrangement uses TRBV6-1 and TRBJ2-1; D tentatively reads TRBD1 or TRBD2 (5 bases each). Trimming took off 7 bases at V and 0 bases at J, with 16 bases between the two ends. CDR3 size: 16 residues. Germline-derived CDR1 and CDR2 are MNHNS and SASEGT. In nucleotides, the CDR3 is TGTGCCAGCATCAGAGGGGTTCCCCACTCCTACAATGAGCAGTTCTTC. This gives the protein CASIRGVPHSYNEQFF.

This clonotype appeared a few times. This chain connects TRBV19 to TRBJ2-2, with D hard to call. The CDR3 consists of 14 residues. Per the germline V gene, CDR1 is LNHDA and CDR2 is SQIVND (reference sequence). The V and J ends lost 4 bases and 1 base respectively, with 7 bases between them. CDR3 bases: TGTGCCAGTAGTAGCCACAAGAACACCGGGGAGCTGTTTTTT. Translated, it gives CASSSHKNTGELFF.

This clonotype has more than one count but fewer than ten. The chain combines TRBV12-3 or TRBV12-4 with TRBJ2-2; D is unclear. The CDR3 loop spans 14 amino acids. V was cut by 1 base and J by 6 bases, with 9 bases left in between. As DNA, the CDR3 is TGTGCCAGCAGTTTAGGACTGCTGGCCGGGGAGCTGTTTTTT. Protein: CASSLGLLAGELFF.

This clonotype turned up a few times. The chain employs TRBV5-5 and TRBJ1-2; D is ambiguous. Germline CDR1 SGHKS, CDR2 YYEKEE (reference sequence). V lost 5 bases, J lost 8 bases, and 10 bases lay in between. The CDR3 runs to 11 residues. The CDR3 DNA reads as TGTGCCAGCAGATCCATAATAGGCTACACCTTC. This sequence encodes CASRSIIGYTF.

The chain combines TRBV30 with TRBJ2-2, with D possibly matching TRBD1 (5 bases). The CDR3 is 13 amino acids. Germline loops: CDR1 GTSNPN, CDR2 SVGIG (reference sequence). Trimming took off 2 bases at V and 7 bases at J, with 11 bases between the two ends. CDR3 sequence: CAWSFVQGGELFF. For the CDR3, the DNA is TGTGCCTGGAGTTTCGTGCAGGGCGGGGAGCTGTTTTTT.

Only a few counts were recorded for this clonotype. V and J are TRBV7-2 and TRBJ1-2; a weak D match, TRBD1 (6 bases). Germline loops: CDR1 SGHTA, CDR2 FQGNSA. The CDR3 has 16 amino acids. V was shortened by 5 bases and J by 6 bases, with 22 bases between the two germline ends. CDR3 nucleotide sequence: TGTGCCAGCAGCACCCGATGGACAGTTTTAAGGGATGGCTACACCTTC. Amino acid sequence: CASSTRWTVLRDGYTF.

The gene calls are TRBV9 and TRBJ1-2; 10 bases map to TRBD1. Unmatched junction bases numbered 3, after V lost 0 bases and J lost 4 bases. CDR1 is SGDLS and CDR2 is YYNGEE in the germline V gene. The CDR3 loop spans 15 amino acids. The DNA of the CDR3 is TGTGCCAGCAGCGTAGCCGGACAGGGGGGCTATGGCTACACCTTC. This translates into CASSVAGQGGYGYTF.